This T cell receptor beta chain was sequenced during a study of cytotoxic CD8 clonotypes in ibrutinib-treated CLL. Background on the study: Median treatment time before response sampling was 12 months, range 6 to 36.

Sequencing was performed with immunoSEQ multiplex PCR; in TCRdb, only in-frame clones are kept and a portion is missing. The profile covers 23,000 or so clones, with 68% appearing a single time and about 29% taken by the ten largest. Here the sequenced sample was PBMCs, taken after 24 months of ibrutinib treatment. The receptor's source is a human donor with chronic lymphocytic leukemia.

CDR3 DNA sequence: TGTGCCAGTAATCCCGACAGTATGAACACTGAAGCTTTCTTT. Its translation is CASNPDSMNTEAFF. The chain uses TRBV19 and TRBJ1-1; D perhaps matches TRBD1 (5 bases). Germline V gene data show CDR1 as LNHDA and CDR2 as SQIVND (reference sequence). The CDR3 consists of 14 residues. Between the trimmed V and J ends, which lost 7 bases and 0 bases, there was a span of 12 bases.